Listed below are T cell receptor beta chains from one sample, sequenced in a study of cytomegalovirus exposure and HLA in healthy donors. This table comes from immunoSEQ multiplex PCR, and its TCRdb copy is limited to in-frame clones, with some not included. The data contain 70,000 to 90,000 clones, 55% to 65% of them singletons. The sequenced sample consisted of PBMCs. The receptor set was obtained from a woman aged 40 to 50 in good health and CMV-seropositive. Both conserved end residues are trimmed from each CDR3.

V	CDR3
TRBV4-1	ASSQERFNEQF
TRBV19	ASTRRDSLSWGYT
TRBV5-1	ASSVLAGVSYEQY
TRBV13	ASTPGLGYEQY
TRBV6-5	ASTKTGLGDGYT
TRBV2	ASSPTYTGELF
TRBV5-1	ASSSSQTGGTEAF
TRBV28	ASYSFRRQGTTGANVLT
TRBV7-9	ASSPTLDRGVEAF
TRBV5-1	ASSLAAGPSYEQY
TRBV15	ATSSKGDTEAF
TRBV27	ASSLNLAGVHEQY
TRBV5-4	ASSFNRETQY
TRBV6-1	ASTAGQGGQQY
TRBV9	ASSPPGTSYNEQF
TRBV5-4	ASSSTGVNEQF
TRBV5-6	ASRFARGGNQPQH
TRBV27	ASSEQGWEVNEKLF
TRBV6-5	ASSLTLWNTEAF
TRBV5-1	ASSLAPGNTEAF
TRBV9	ASSVGTSGSTDTQY
TRBV27	ASSLSDGRGETQY
TRBV19	ASSIFGLFPTEAF
TRBV7-2	ASSLEWRDSYGYT
TRBV5-8	ASSLSWVGTDNTEAF
TRBV6-6	ASSQLSGRAREQY
TRBV27	ASSLSRASGPYEQY
TRBV7-2	ASSPQAGASTDTQY
TRBV30	AWSVTGGPNTEAF
TRBV7-3	ASSPNGMGGTEAF
TRBV28	ASGQGGLETQY
TRBV6-5	ASRGSVLSYEQY
TRBV7-9	ASSFQGGAEAF
TRBV5-6	ASSLRSSGSYEQY
TRBV7-9	ASSPLGERVHNEQF
TRBV7-2	ASSYQQGGGTEAF
TRBV28	ASSSPTGSRYEQY
TRBV19	ASSTLGGGSNEQF
TRBV10-3	AISEGGSQGTGELF
TRBV6-5	ASSRKQGAGYEQY
TRBV29-1	SVGVSGPPYNEQF
TRBV11-2	ASSLGDYTDTQY
TRBV15	ATSRTGVETQY
TRBV6-5	ASSYSSDGELF
TRBV7-2	ASRPTGQGIETQY
TRBV19	ASRTSGGSSNDDTQY
TRBV10-3	AMGAGGQPQH
TRBV27	ASSLNWGGDTEAF
TRBV30	AWSPQQGDVTEAF
TRBV28	ASSWTGSSYEQY
TRBV28	ASSLRGAGNYLSGNTIY
TRBV21-1	ASSKEFFGLQGAKKISNYGYT
TRBV9	ASSVGGIFSGEQF
TRBV4-3	ASSQLSGETQY